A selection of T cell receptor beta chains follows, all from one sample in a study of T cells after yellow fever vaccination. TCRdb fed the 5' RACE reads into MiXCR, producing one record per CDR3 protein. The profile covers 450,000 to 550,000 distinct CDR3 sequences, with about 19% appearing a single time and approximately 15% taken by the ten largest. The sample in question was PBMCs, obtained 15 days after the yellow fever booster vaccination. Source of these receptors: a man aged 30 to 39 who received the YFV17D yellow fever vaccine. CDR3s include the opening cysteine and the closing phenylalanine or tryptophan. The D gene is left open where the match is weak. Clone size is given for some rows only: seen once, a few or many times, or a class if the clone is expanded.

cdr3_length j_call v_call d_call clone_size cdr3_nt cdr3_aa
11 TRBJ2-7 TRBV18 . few TGTGCCAGCTCACCAAGTACCGAGCAGTACTTC CASSPSTEQYF
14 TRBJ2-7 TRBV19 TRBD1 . TGTGCCAGTAGTCCCAGGGACAGAATCTACGAGCAGTACTTC CASSPRDRIYEQYF
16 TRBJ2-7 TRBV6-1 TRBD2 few TGTGCCAGCAGTCCTCCTTATCTAGCGGGGGCCTACGAGCAGTACTTC CASSPPYLAGAYEQYF
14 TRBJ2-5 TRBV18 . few TGTGCCAGCTCACCGCAACAGGTACAAGAGACCCAGTACTTC CASSPQQVQETQYF
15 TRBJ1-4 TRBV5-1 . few TGCGCCAGCAGCTTGGCCGGGGGGCTCCAGGAAAAACTGTTTTTT CASSLAGGLQEKLFF
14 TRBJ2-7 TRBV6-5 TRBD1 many TGTGCCAGCAGCCCGGGACAGAGCTCCTACGAGCAGTACTTC CASSPGQSSYEQYF
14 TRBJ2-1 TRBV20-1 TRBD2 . TGCAGTGCTGGGGGGACTAGCGGATTCAATGAGCAGTTCTTC CSAGGTSGFNEQFF
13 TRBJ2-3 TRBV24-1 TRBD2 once TGTGCCACCAGTGATCCGGGACTACGAACGCAGTATTTT CATSDPGLRTQYF
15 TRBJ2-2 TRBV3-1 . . TGTGCCAGCAGCCATATCGCGGGACAGACCGGGGAGCTGTTTTTT CASSHIAGQTGELFF
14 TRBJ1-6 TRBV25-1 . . TGTGCCAGCAGTGAACATAGTGGGCATTCACCCCTCCACTTT CASSEHSGHSPLHF
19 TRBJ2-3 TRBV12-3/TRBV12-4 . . TGTGCCAGCAGTCACCAAACTAGAGTCGACCAACGTTACACAGATACGCAGTATTTT CASSHQTRVDQRYTDTQYF
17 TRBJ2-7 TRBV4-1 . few TGCGCCAGCAGCCAGACGGATTTTGTGGGGGGAGGCTACGAGCAGTACTTC CASSQTDFVGGGYEQYF
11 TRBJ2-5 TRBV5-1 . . TGCGCCAGCAGAGACCAAGAGACCCAGTACTTC CASRDQETQYF
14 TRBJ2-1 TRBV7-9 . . TGTGCCAGCAGCTTAGATGGTGGGCGAAATGAGCAGTTCTTC CASSLDGGRNEQFF
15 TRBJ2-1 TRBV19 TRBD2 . TGTGCCAGTACTTCTGCGGGAGTGGGTAACAATGAGCAGTTCTTC CASTSAGVGNNEQFF
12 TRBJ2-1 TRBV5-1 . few TGCGCCAGCAGCTTGAGTTCCAATGAGCAGTTATTC CASSLSSNEQLF
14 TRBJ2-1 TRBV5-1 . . TGCGCCAGCAGCTTTGGAGAGGCCTTCAATGAGCAGTTCTTC CASSFGEAFNEQFF
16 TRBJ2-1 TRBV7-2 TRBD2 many TGTGCCAGCAGCCCCAGTATAGCGGGAGGAGTCTATGAGCAGTTCTTC CASSPSIAGGVYEQFF
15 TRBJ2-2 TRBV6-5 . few TGTGCCAGCACGAACTTGGGCCTGAGAACCGGGGAGCTGTTTTTT CASTNLGLRTGELFF
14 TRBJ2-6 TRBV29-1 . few TGCAGCGTCGGTAACTTCTCTGGGGCCAACGTCCTGACTTTC CSVGNFSGANVLTF
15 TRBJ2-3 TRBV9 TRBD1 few TGTGCCAGCAGCCCCAGGGACAGGGCTCCAGGGACGCAGTATTTT CASSPRDRAPGTQYF
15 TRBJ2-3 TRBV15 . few TGTGCCACCAGCTCAGAGTTTGTAGGGGGGGATACGCAGTATTTT CATSSEFVGGDTQYF
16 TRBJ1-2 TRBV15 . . TGTGCCACCAGCAGAGGGGGGACAAAGGCTATCGATGGCTACACCTTC CATSRGGTKAIDGYTF
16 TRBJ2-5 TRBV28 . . TGTGCCAGCAGTTTATGGCCCCGGGGGTTAACAGAGACCCAGTACTTC CASSLWPRGLTETQYF
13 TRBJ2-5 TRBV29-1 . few TGCAGCGTTAGTACAGGGAGGAGAGAGACCCAGTACTTC CSVSTGRRETQYF
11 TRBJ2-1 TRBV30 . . TGTGCCTGGCGCTCGTACAATGAGCAGTTCTTC CAWRSYNEQFF
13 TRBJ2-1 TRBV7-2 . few TGTGCCAGCAGCTTAGTAGGGGATGACGAGCAGTTCTTC CASSLVGDDEQFF
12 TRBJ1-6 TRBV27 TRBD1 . TGTGCCACCGGGACAGGGAACTCACCCCTCCACTTT CATGTGNSPLHF
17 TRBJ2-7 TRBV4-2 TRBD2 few TGTGCCAGCAGCCAAGGTGGGACTAGCGGGTTTTCCTACGAGCAGTACTTC CASSQGGTSGFSYEQYF
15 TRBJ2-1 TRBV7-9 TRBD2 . TGTGCCAGCAGCTTCGGGACTAGCGGGATGTGGCTGCAGTTCTTC CASSFGTSGMWLQFF
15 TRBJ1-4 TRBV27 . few TGTGCCAGCAGTTTAAAGCCCGCGGGGAATGAAAAACTGTTTTTT CASSLKPAGNEKLFF
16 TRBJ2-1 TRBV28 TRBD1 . TGTGCCAGCAGTTTCCCCAGGGACAGAGGGTACAATGAGCAGTTCTTC CASSFPRDRGYNEQFF
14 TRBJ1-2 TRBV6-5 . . TGTGCCAGCAGTTACTCCGACCGGGGCTATGGCTACACCTTC CASSYSDRGYGYTF
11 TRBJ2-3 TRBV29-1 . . TGCAGCCATCGATGGCTAGGGGCGCAGTATTTT CSHRWLGAQYF
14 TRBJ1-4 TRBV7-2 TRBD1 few TGTGCCAGCAGCTTAGGACAGGGTTTTGAAAAACTGTTTTTT CASSLGQGFEKLFF
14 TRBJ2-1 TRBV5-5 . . TGTGCCATGGGCCCCGGGCAGCTCCGCAATGAGCAGTTCTTC CAMGPGQLRNEQFF
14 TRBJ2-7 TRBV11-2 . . TGTGCCAGCAGCTTTCGATGGGAGGACTACGAGCAGTACTTC CASSFRWEDYEQYF
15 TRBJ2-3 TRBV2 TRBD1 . TGTGCCAGCAGCGCAGACAGGGGAGACACAGATACGCAGTATTTT CASSADRGDTDTQYF
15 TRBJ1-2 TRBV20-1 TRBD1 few TGCAGTGCTAGAGATCCCGGGACAGGGAACTATGGCTACACCTTC CSARDPGTGNYGYTF
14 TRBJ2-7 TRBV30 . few TGTGCCTGGATCAGGAGGGGAGCGACCTACGAGCAGTACTTC CAWIRRGATYEQYF
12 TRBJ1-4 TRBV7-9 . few TGTGCCAGCAGCTTAGTAGGTGAAAAACTGTTTTTT CASSLVGEKLFF
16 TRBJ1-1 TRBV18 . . TGTGCCAGCTCACCCCCCACGGGAGGGGCGAACACTGAAGCTTTCTTT CASSPPTGGANTEAFF
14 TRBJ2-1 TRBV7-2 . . TGTGCCAGCAGCCCCAACCGGGCCGCCAATGAGCAGTTCTTC CASSPNRAANEQFF
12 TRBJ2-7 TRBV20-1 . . TGCAGTGCCAGCCCTGGTCTCGACGAGCAGTACTTC CSASPGLDEQYF
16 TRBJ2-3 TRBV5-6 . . TGTGCCAGCAGCTTGGAGAGGAGGGCCAGCACAGATACGCAGTATTTT CASSLERRASTDTQYF
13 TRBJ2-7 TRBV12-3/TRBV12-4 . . TGTGCCAGCAGTCCTTGGGAGTCTGCAGAGCAGTACTTC CASSPWESAEQYF
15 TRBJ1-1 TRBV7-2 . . TGTGCCAGCAGCTTAGCGAGGGTCCGGGTGACTGAAGCTTTCTTT CASSLARVRVTEAFF
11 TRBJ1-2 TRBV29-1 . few TGCAGCGTTCGGGACGGCTATGGCTACACCTTC CSVRDGYGYTF
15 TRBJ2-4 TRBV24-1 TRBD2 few TGTGCCACCAGTGAAGCGACTAGCCGCGGAAACATTCAGTACTTC CATSEATSRGNIQYF
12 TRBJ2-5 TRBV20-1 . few TGCAGTGCTAGACCCTACGGGGAGACCCAGTACTTC CSARPYGETQYF
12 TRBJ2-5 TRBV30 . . TGTGCCTGGAGCCTAAGGGAAGGGACCCAGTACTTC CAWSLREGTQYF
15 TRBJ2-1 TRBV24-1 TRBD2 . TGTGCCACCAGTGTGTCGAGCGGGATGGGTAGTGAGCAGTTCTTC CATSVSSGMGSEQFF
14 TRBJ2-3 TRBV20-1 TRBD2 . TGCAGTGCTAGAAGGGCGGGAGTGACAGATACGCAGTATTTT CSARRAGVTDTQYF
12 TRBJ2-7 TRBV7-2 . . TGTGCCAGCAGCTTTTATAAAAACGAGCAGTACTTC CASSFYKNEQYF
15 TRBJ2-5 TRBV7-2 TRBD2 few TGTGCCAGTAAACTAGCGGGAGGGCCGTATGAGACCCAGTACTTC CASKLAGGPYETQYF
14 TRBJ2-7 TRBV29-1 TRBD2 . TGCAGCGAAGGGGGGGGACTAGCCGGGTACGAGCAGTACTTC CSEGGGLAGYEQYF